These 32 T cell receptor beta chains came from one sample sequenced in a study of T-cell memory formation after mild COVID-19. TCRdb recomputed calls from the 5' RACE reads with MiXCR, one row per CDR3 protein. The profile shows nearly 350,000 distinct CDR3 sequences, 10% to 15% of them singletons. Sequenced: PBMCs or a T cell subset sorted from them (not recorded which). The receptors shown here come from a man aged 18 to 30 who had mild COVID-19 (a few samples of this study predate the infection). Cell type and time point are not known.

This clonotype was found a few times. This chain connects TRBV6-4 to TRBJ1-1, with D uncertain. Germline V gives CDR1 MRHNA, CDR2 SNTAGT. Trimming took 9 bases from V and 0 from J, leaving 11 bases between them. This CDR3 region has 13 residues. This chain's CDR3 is CASSAELNTEAFF. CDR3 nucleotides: TGTGCCAGTTCGGCAGAGTTGAACACTGAAGCTTTCTTT.

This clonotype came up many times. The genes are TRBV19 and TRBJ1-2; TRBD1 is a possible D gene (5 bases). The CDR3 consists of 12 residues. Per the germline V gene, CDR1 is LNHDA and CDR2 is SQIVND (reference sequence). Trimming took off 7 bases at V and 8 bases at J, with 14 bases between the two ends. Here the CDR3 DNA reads TGTGCCAGTAAAAGATCCCAGGGAGGCTACACCTTC. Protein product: CASKRSQGGYTF.

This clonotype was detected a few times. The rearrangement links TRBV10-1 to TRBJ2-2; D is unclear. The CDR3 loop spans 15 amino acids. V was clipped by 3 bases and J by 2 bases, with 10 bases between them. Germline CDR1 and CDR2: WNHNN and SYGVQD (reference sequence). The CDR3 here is CASSDHGENTGELFF. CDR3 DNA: TGCGCCAGCAGTGATCATGGGGAAAACACCGGGGAGCTGTTTTTT.

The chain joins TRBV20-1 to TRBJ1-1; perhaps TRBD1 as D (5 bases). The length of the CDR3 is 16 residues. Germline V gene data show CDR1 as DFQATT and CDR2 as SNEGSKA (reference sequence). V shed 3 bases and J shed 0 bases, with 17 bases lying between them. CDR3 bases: TGCAGTGCTAGCCCCCCAAGTGGCAGGGTGAACACTGAAGCTTTCTTT. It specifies CSASPPSGRVNTEAFF.

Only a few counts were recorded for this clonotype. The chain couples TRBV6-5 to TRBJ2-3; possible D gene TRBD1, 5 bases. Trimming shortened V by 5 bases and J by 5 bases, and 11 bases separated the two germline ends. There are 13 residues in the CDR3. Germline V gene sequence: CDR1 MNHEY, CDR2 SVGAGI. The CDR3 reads CASSPIDRDTQYF. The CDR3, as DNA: TGTGCCAGCAGTCCAATTGACAGAGATACGCAGTATTTT.

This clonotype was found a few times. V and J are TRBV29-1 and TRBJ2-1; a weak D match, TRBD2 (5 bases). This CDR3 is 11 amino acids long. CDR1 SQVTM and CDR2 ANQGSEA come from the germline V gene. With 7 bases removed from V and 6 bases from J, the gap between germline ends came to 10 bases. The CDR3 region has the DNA TGCAGCGCCCAGAGCGGCAATGAGCAGTTCTTC. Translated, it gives CSAQSGNEQFF.

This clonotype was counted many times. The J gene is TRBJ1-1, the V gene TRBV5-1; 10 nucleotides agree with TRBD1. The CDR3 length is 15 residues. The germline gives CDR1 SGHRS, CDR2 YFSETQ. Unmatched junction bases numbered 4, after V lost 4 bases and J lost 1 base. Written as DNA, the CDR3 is TGCGCCAGCAGCACACGGACAGGGGGGAACACTGAAGCTTTCTTT. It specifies CASSTRTGGNTEAFF.

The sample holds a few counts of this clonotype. The CDR3 DNA reads TGCAGTGCTAGAGGGGAGCGGGGGGGCCAGTACGAGCAGTACTTC. Protein: CSARGERGGQYEQYF. The rearrangement joins TRBV20-1 to TRBJ2-7, with 10 bases aligning to TRBD2. Trimming removed 1 base from V and 4 bases from J; junction bases left unmatched: 7. Germline V gives CDR1 DFQATT, CDR2 SNEGSKA (reference sequence). The CDR3 is made up of 15 amino acids.

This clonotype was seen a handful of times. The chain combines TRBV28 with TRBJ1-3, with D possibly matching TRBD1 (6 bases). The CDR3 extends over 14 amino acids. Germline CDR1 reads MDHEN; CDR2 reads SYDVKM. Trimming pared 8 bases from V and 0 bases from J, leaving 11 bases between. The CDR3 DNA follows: TGTGCCAGCCGGGACACCAACTCTGGAAACACCATATATTTT. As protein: CASRDTNSGNTIYF. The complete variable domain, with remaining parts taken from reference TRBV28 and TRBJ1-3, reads DVKVTQSSRYLVKRTGEKVFLECVQDMDHENMFWYRQDPGLGLRLIYFSYDVKMKEKGDIPEGYSVSREKKERFSLILESASTNQTSMYLCASRDTNSGNTIYFGEGSWLTVV.

CDR3 protein: CASFPATGTDTQYF. In DNA form, the CDR3 reads TGTGCCAGCTTCCCGGCCACAGGGACAGATACGCAGTATTTT. The chain links TRBV28 to TRBJ2-3; D may be TRBD1 (6 bases). The length of the CDR3 is 14 residues. CDR1 is MDHEN and CDR2 is SYDVKM in the germline V gene. V dropped 8 bases and J dropped 3 bases, with 15 bases sitting between them. Full variable domain (outside the CDR3, taken from reference TRBV28 and TRBJ2-3): DVKVTQSSRYLVKRTGEKVFLECVQDMDHENMFWYRQDPGLGLRLIYFSYDVKMKEKGDIPEGYSVSREKKERFSLILESASTNQTSMYLCASFPATGTDTQYFGPGTRLTVL.

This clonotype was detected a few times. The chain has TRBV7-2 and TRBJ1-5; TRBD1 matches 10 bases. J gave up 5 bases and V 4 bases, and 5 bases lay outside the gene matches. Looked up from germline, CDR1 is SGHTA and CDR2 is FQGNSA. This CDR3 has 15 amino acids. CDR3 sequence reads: CASSSQTGGHQPQHF. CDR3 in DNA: TGTGCCAGCAGCTCACAGACAGGGGGCCATCAGCCCCAGCATTTT.

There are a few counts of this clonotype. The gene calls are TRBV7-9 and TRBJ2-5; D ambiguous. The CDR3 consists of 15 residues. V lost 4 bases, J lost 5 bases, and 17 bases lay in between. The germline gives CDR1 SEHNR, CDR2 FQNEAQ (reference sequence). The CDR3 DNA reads TGTGCCAGCAGCTCGCTAGAATCCCCGTCTGAGACCCAGTACTTC. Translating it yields CASSSLESPSETQYF. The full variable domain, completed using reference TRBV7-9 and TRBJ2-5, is DTGVSQNPRHKITKRGQNVTFRCDPISEHNRLYWYRQTLGQGPEFLTYFQNEAQLEKSRLLSDRFSAERPKGSFSTLEIQRTEQGDSAMYLCASSSLESPSETQYFGPGTRLLVL.

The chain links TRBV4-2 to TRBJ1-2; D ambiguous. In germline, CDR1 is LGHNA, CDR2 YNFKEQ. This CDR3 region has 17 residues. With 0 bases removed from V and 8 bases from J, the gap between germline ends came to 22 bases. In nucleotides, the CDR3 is TGTGCCAGCAGCCAAGAAGTTGGAACAGCGGCCACCCGGGGCTACACCTTC. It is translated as CASSQEVGTAATRGYTF.

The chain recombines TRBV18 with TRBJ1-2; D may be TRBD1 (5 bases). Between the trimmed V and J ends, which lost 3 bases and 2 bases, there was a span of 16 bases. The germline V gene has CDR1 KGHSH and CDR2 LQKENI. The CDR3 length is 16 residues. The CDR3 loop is CASSPFGGQGNYGYTF. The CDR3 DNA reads TGTGCCAGCTCACCCTTTGGTGGGCAGGGCAACTATGGCTACACCTTC.

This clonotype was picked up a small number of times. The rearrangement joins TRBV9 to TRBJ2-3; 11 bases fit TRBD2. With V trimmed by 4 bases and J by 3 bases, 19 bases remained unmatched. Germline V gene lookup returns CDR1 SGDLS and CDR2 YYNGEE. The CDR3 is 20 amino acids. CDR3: CASSPRLTYTGTSGTDTQYF. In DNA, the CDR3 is TGTGCCAGCAGCCCGAGACTCACTTACACCGGGACTAGCGGAACAGATACGCAGTATTTT. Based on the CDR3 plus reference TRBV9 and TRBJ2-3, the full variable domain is DSGVTQTPKHLITATGQRVTLRCSPRSGDLSVYWYQQSLDQGLQFLIQYYNGEERAKGNILERFSAQQFPDLHSELNLSSLELGDSALYFCASSPRLTYTGTSGTDTQYFGPGTRLTVL.

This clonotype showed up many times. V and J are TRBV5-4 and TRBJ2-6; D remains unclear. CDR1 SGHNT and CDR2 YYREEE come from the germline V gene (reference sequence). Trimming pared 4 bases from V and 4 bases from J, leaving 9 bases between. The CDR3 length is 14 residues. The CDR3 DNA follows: TGTGCCAGCAGCGCCGGTCCCGGGGCCAACGTCCTGACTTTC. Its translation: CASSAGPGANVLTF.

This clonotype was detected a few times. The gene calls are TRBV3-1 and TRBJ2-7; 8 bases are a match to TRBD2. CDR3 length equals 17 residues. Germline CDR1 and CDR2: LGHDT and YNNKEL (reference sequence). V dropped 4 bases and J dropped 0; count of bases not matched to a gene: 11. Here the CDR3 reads CASSRQGRGAFSYEQYF. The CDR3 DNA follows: TGTGCCAGCAGCCGTCAAGGGCGGGGGGCCTTCTCCTACGAGCAGTACTTC.

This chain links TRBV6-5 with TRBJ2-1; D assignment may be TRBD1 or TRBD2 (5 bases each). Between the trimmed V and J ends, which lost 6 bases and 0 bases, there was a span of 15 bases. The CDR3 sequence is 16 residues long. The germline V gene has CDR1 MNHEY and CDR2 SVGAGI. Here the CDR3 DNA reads TGTGCCAGCAGCGCCTCCGGGACGGGCTCCTACAATGAGCAGTTCTTC. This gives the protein CASSASGTGSYNEQFF.

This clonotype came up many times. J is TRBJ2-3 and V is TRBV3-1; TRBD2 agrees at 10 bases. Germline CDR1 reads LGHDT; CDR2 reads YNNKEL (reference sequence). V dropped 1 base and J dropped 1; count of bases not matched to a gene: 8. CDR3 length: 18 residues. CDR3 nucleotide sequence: TGTGCCAGCAGCCAAGGGGTCCTCCTAGCGGGGGGCACAGATACGCAGTATTTT. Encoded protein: CASSQGVLLAGGTDTQYF.

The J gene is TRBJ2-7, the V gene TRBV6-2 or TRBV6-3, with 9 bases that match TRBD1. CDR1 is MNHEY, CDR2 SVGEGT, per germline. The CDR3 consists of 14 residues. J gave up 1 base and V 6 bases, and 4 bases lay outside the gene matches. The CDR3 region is CASRGTGMSYEQYF. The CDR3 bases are TGTGCCAGCAGGGGGACAGGGATGTCCTACGAGCAGTACTTC.

As DNA, the CDR3 is TGTGCCAGTAGTCCCGGACGCTCTGGGGCCAACGTCCTGACTTTC. The encoded protein is CASSPGRSGANVLTF. The chain carries TRBV19 and TRBJ2-6; D gene uncertain. Deletions cut 5 bases from V and 0 bases from J, with 8 bases between. The CDR3 length is 15 residues. Germline values: CDR1 LNHDA, CDR2 SQIVND (reference sequence).

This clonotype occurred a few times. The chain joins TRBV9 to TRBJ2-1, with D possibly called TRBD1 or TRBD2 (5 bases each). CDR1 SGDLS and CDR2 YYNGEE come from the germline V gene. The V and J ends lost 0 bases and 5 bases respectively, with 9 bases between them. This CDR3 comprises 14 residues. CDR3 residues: CASSVAGTDNEQFF. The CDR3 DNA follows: TGTGCCAGCAGCGTAGCCGGGACGGACAATGAGCAGTTCTTC. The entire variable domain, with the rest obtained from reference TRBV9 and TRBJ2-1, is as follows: DSGVTQTPKHLITATGQRVTLRCSPRSGDLSVYWYQQSLDQGLQFLIQYYNGEERAKGNILERFSAQQFPDLHSELNLSSLELGDSALYFCASSVAGTDNEQFFGPGTRLTVL.

CDR3 region: CASRETGTNEKLFF. The CDR3 DNA is TGTGCCAGCAGGGAGACAGGGACTAATGAAAAACTGTTTTTT. This sequence joins TRBV6-5 and TRBJ1-4; 7 positions agree with TRBD1. The ends lost 6 bases at V and 2 bases at J; junction bases unmatched: 3. CDR1 and CDR2 from the germline V gene are MNHEY and SVGAGI. CDR3 size: 14 residues.

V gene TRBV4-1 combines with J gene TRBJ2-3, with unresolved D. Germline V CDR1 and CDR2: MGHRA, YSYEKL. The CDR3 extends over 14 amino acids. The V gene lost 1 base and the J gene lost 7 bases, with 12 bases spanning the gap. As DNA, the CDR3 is TGCGCCAGCAGCCAAGGGGCACAGACGAATACGCAGTATTTT. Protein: CASSQGAQTNTQYF.

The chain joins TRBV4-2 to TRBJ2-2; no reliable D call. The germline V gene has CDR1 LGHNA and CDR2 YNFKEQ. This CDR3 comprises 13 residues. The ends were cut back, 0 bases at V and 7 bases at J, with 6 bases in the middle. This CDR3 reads CASSQELGGELFF. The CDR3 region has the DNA TGTGCCAGCAGCCAAGAACTCGGCGGGGAGCTGTTTTTT.

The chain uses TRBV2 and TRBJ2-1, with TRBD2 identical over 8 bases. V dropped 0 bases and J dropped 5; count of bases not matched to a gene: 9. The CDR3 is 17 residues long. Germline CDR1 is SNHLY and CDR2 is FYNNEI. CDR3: CASSEAPSGGPHNEQFF. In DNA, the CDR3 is TGTGCCAGCAGTGAAGCCCCTTCGGGGGGGCCCCACAATGAGCAGTTCTTC.

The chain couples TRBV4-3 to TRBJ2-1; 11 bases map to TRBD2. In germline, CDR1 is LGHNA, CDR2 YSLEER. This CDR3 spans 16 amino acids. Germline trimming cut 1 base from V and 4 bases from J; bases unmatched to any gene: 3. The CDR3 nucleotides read TGCGCCAGCAGCCAAGTAGCGGGGGGGCCATACAATGAGCAGTTCTTC. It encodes CASSQVAGGPYNEQFF.

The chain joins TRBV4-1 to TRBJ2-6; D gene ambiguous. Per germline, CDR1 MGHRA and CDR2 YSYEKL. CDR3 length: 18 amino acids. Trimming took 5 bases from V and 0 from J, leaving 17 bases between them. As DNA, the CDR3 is TGCGCCAGCAGCGCAAACCGACTGGCTAGCTCTGGGGCCAACGTCCTGACTTTC. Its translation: CASSANRLASSGANVLTF.

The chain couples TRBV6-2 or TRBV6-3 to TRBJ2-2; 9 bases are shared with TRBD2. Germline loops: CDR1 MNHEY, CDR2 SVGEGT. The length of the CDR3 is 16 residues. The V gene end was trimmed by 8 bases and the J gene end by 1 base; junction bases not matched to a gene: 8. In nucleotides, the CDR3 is TGTGCCAGCGCTCTCGCGGGGGGGTTGAACACCGGGGAGCTGTTTTTT. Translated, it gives CASALAGGLNTGELFF.

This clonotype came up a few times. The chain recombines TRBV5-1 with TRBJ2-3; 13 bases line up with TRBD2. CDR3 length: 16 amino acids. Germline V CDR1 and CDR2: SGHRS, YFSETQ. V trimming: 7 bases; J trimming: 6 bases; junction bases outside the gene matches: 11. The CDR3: CASGRLAGGLPDTQYF. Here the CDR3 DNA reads TGCGCCAGCGGTAGACTAGCGGGGGGCCTGCCCGATACGCAGTATTTT.

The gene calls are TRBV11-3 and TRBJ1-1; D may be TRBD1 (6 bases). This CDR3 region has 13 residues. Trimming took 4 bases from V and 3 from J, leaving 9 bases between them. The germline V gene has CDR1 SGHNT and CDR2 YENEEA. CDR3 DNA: TGTGCCAGCAGCTGGACAGCTTACACTGAAGCTTTCTTT. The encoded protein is CASSWTAYTEAFF.

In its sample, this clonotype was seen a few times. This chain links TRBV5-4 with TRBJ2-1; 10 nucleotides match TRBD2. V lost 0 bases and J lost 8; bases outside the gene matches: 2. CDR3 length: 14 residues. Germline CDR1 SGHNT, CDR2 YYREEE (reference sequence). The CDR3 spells CASSLEGTSDEQFF. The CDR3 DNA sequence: TGTGCCAGCAGCTTGGAGGGGACTAGCGATGAGCAGTTCTTC.